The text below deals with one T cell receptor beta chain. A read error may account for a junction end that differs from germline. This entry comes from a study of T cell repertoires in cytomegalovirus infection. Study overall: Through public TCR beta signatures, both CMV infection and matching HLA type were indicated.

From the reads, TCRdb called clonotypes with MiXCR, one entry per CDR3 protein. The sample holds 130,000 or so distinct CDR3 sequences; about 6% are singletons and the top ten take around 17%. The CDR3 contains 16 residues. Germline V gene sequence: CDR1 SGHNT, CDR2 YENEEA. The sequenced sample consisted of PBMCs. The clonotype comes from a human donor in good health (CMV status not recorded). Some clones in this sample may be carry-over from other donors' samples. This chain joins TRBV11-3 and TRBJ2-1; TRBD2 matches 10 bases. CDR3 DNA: TGTGCCAGCAGCTGGAGCGGGGGGGGAACCTACAATGAGCGGTTCTTC. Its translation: CASSWSGGGTYNERFF.